This T cell receptor beta chain is from a study of OX40 agonist ivuxolimab in advanced cancers. Study-level background: An agonistic anti-OX40 (CD134) antibody, ivuxolimab, was used to treat the patients. Age averaged roughly 60 years (range about 23 to 85), and around 78% were male.

Exclusion of a patient followed from autoimmune disease history or systemic immunosuppression. Worth noting for this clone: Its antigen remains unknown.

General study points: Averaging showed that CD8+ T cells had more expanded clones than CD4+ did.

There are 15 residues in the CDR3. V was pared by 2 bases and J by 8 bases, with 15 bases between. CDR1 and CDR2 (germline): SGHTA, FQGNSA. Clones were sequenced by immunoSEQ multiplex PCR, and TCRdb holds only the in-frame ones, with some missing. This table holds tens of thousands of clones, about 87% found once. The chain links TRBV7-2 to TRBJ1-4; weak D call: TRBD1 (5 bases). Sequenced material: CD4+ or CD8+ T cells sorted from blood, taken in a trial of the OX40 agonist ivuxolimab. The TCR originated in an adult with an advanced solid tumor such as melanoma, head and neck, liver or kidney cancer. CDR3 coding DNA: TGTGCCAGCAGCTTACTACTCGGGGCGTACGAAAAACTGTTTTTT. It specifies CASSLLLGAYEKLFF.